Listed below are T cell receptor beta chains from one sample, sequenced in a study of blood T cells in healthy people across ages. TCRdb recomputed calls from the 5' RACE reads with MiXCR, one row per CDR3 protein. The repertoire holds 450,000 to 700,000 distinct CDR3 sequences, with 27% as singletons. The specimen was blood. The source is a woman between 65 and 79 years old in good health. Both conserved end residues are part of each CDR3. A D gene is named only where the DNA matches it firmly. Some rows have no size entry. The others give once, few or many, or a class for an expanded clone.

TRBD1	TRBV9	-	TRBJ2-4	TGTGCCAGCAGCCCGTACAGGGGTGCCAAAAACATTCAGTACTTC	CASSPYRGAKNIQYF
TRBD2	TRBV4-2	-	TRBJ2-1	TGTGCCAGCAGCCAAGGAGGAGGGACTAGTATTGTTGAGCAGTTCTTC	CASSQGGGTSIVEQFF
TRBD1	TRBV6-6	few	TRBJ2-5	TGTGCCAGCAGTTACGCAGGGGGCTTGGGAGAGCAGTACTTC	CASSYAGGLGEQYF
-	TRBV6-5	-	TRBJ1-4	TGTGCCAGCAGTTACTCTCCCCCTCGCTCGGTCGATGAAAAACTGTTTTTT	CASSYSPPRSVDEKLFF
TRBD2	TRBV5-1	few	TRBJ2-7	TGCGCCAGCAGCTCGGGACTAGCGGGGGGCGACGAGCAGTACTTC	CASSSGLAGGDEQYF
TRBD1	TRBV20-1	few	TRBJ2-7	TGCAGTGCTAGAGACGCGGACCGAGGGGGCAACTACGAGCAGTACTTC	CSARDADRGGNYEQYF
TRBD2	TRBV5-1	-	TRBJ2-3	TGCGCCAGCAGCACAAGCGGGGGGAAAGATACGCAGTATTTT	CASSTSGGKDTQYF
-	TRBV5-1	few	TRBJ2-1	TGCGCCAGCAGTATGGACTTCTTC	CASSMDFF
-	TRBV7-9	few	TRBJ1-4	TGTGCCAGCAGCTTAGCGTGGGGAATTAATGAAAAACTGTTTTTT	CASSLAWGINEKLFF
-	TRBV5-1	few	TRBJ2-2	TGCGCCAGCAGCTTGGGGGCTCGCACTGTCACCGGGGAGCTGTTTTTT	CASSLGARTVTGELFF
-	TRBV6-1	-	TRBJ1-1	TGTGCCAGCAGTGAAATATATAACACTGAAGCTTCCTTT	CASSEIYNTEASF
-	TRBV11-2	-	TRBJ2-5	TGTGCCAGCAGCTCCCTAGGGGGGACACTTCAAGAGACCCAGTACTTC	CASSSLGGTLQETQYF
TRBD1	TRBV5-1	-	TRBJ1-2	TGCGCCAGCAGAGGCACAGGGGATGGCAAAGACTATGGCTACACCTTC	CASRGTGDGKDYGYTF
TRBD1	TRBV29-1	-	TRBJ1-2	TGCAGCATTGACTGGGGACAGCCCAACTATGGCTACACCTTC	CSIDWGQPNYGYTF
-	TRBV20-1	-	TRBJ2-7	TGCAGTGCTCCCGAAGGGGACGAGCAGTACTTC	CSAPEGDEQYF
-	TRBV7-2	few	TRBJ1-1	TGTGCCAGCAGCTTCACCAGGGTATCTGAAGCTTTCTTT	CASSFTRVSEAFF
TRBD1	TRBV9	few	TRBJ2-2	TGTGCCAGCAGCTCTCGGACAGGGAAGAACACCGGGGAGCTGTTTTTT	CASSSRTGKNTGELFF
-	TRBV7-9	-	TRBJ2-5	TGTGCCAGCAGCTTATTGGGGACGGCTAATCAAGAGACCCAGTACTTC	CASSLLGTANQETQYF
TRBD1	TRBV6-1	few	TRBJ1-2	TGTGCCAGCATGGGGGGCGGGACAGCCGAATATGGCTACACCTTC	CASMGGGTAEYGYTF
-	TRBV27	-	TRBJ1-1	TGTGCCAGCAGCCTAAAGGGTGGCAGGAGCTTCACTGAAGCTTTCTTT	CASSLKGGRSFTEAFF
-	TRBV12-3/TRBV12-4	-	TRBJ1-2	TGTGCCAGCAGTGATGGGGGCTTCTATGGCTACACCTTC	CASSDGGFYGYTF
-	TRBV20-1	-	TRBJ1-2	TGCAGTGCTAGAGATAAGACGCAGGGTAGTAACTATGGCTACACCTTC	CSARDKTQGSNYGYTF
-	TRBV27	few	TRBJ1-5	TGTGCCAGCAGGGTTACAGGGAATCAGCCCCAGCATTTT	CASRVTGNQPQHF
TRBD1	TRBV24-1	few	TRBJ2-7	TGTGCCACCAGTGTCGTGACAGGGAGATCCTACGAGCAGTACTTC	CATSVVTGRSYEQYF
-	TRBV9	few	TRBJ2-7	TGTGCCAGCAGCGTAGATCGGTGGGCCTCCTTATACGAGCAGTACTTC	CASSVDRWASLYEQYF
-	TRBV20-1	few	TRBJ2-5	TGCAGTGCTAGAGATAGTGGTCAAGGCGGGGTACAGACCCAGTACTTC	CSARDSGQGGVQTQYF
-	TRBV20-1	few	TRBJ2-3	TGCAGTGCTAGTCCCGTGTTAGGAACAGATACGCAGTATTTT	CSASPVLGTDTQYF
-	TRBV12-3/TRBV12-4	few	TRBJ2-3	TGTGCCAGCAGTTCGAGGCTAGCCAGCACAGATACGCAGTATTTT	CASSSRLASTDTQYF
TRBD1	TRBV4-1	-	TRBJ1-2	TGCGCCAGCAGCCAAGGGGATCGCCGGGACAGTATATTCTACACCTTC	CASSQGDRRDSIFYTF
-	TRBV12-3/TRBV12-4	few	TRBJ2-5	TGTGCCAGCAGTTCCCCCCCGAGACAGATAAATCAAGAGACCCAGTACTTC	CASSSPPRQINQETQYF
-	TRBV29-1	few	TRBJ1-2	TGCAGCGTTGAGAATGCCCTAGTGGATGGCTACACCTTC	CSVENALVDGYTF
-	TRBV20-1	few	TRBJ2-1	TGCAGTGCTTCGGGGAAGGGGGACCTGAATGAGCAGTTCTTC	CSASGKGDLNEQFF
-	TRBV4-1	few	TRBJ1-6	TGCGCCAGCAGCCAAGAGCGGGGTGGGACGAATTCACCCCTCCACTTT	CASSQERGGTNSPLHF
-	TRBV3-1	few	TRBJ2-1	TGTGCCAGCAGCCAAGGGGTTGACTCCTACAATGGGCAGTTCTTC	CASSQGVDSYNGQFF
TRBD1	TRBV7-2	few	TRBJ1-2	TGTGCCAGCAGCTTAGAAGTCAGGGGGAATGGCTACACCTTC	CASSLEVRGNGYTF
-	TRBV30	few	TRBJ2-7	TGTGCCTGGAGTGTTGAGGTCAGCCTCTCCTACGAGCAGTACTTC	CAWSVEVSLSYEQYF
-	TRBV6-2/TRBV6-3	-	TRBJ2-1	TGTGCCAGCAGTTACTCGGCGGGCCAAGACTACAATGAGCAGTTCTTC	CASSYSAGQDYNEQFF
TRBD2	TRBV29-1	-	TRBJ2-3	TGCAGCGTTGAGGGTCTAGCGGGGGGGGAAGATACGCAGTATTTT	CSVEGLAGGEDTQYF
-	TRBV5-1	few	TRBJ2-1	TGCGCCAGCAGCTTGGCCGGGGCGGGCTCCTACAATGAGCAGTTCTTC	CASSLAGAGSYNEQFF
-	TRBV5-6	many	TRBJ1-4	TGTGCCAGCAGCTTGGTTAGGGATGAAAAACTGTTTTTT	CASSLVRDEKLFF
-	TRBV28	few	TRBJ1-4	TGTGCCAGCGAAAAACTGTTTTTT	CASEKLFF
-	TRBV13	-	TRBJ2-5	TGTGCCAGCAGCTCTCGGGGCCTCGGGACCCAGCACTTC	CASSSRGLGTQHF